The TCR beta chain described here comes from a study of T cell repertoires in cytomegalovirus infection. Across the whole study: Well-studied HLA-B-restricted epitopes and recently identified HLA-C-restricted epitopes of CMV were both used in the study. Both CMV infection and a matching HLA type were indicated by public TCR beta signatures.

Study-level findings and limits: Within the response measured ex vivo, HLA-C-restricted CMV-specific TCR beta clonotypes were dominant. Summed frequency of shared TCR beta families picked out CMV carriers who also had the relevant HLA.

A word on this clonotype: Its antigen is unidentified. A read error may produce the germline difference seen at one junction end.

TCRdb used MiXCR to reprocess the reads, holding one entry per CDR3 protein. The sample shows roughly 860,000 distinct CDR3 sequences, approximately 32% of them seen only once. The germline CDR1 and CDR2 sequences are SSHAT and FNYEAQ (reference sequence). The CDR3 runs to 13 residues. The rearrangement links TRBV7-7 to TRBJ2-1, with 7 bases lining up with TRBD1. Source: cultured CD8+ T cells from PBMCs, taken from culture after CMV antigen stimulation. The sequence was obtained from a human donor in good health (CMV status not recorded). Some clones in this sample may be carry-over from other donors' samples. The CDR3, as DNA: TGTGCTAGCAGCTCGCAGGGGGTTGATGAGCAGTTCTTC. This translates into CASSSQGVDEQFF.